This is a list of T cell receptor beta chains from one sample in a study of Graves' ophthalmopathy and Graves' hyperthyroidism. TCRdb used MiXCR to reprocess the multiplex PCR reads, holding one entry per CDR3 protein. The sample has about 400,000 distinct CDR3 sequences; around 17% are singletons. The specimen sequenced was peripheral blood. Source of these receptors: a woman aged 18-29 years with Graves' ophthalmopathy. Both conserved end residues are part of each CDR3. A D gene is named only where the DNA matches it firmly. Clone size appears in some rows only: once, few, many, or a class for an expanded clone.

V: TRBV12-3/TRBV12-4
J: TRBJ1-5
D: NA
size: many
CDR3: CASGGRRFRAQHF
DNA: TGTGCCAGCGGGGGGCGCCGCTTTAGGGCCCAGCATTTT

V: TRBV15
J: TRBJ1-1
D: NA
size: many
CDR3: CATSKLPPRTEAFF
DNA: TGTGCCACCAGCAAACTTCCCCCCAGGACTGAAGCTTTCTTT

V: TRBV20-1
J: TRBJ1-1
D: NA
size: many
CDR3: CSARDHSRGMNTEAFF
DNA: TGCAGTGCTAGAGATCACTCGAGGGGAATGAACACTGAAGCTTTCTTT

V: TRBV6-1
J: TRBJ2-7
D: TRBD2
size: many
CDR3: CASSRNSGGYEQYF
DNA: TGTGCCAGCTCAAGAAACAGCGGGGGCTACGAGCAGTACTTC

V: TRBV12-3/TRBV12-4
J: TRBJ1-1
D: TRBD1
size: many
CDR3: CASHRGTDTEAFF
DNA: TGTGCCAGTCACAGGGGGACGGACACTGAAGCTTTCTTT

V: TRBV19
J: TRBJ1-5
D: NA
size: many
CDR3: CANPRQLCIGYSNQPQHF
DNA: TGTGCCAACCCACGACAGCTGTGTATTGGGTATAGCAATCAGCCCCAGCATTTT

V: TRBV28
J: TRBJ2-7
D: NA
size: few
CDR3: CASRPSRQAKEQYF
DNA: TGTGCCAGCAGACCCTCCAGACAGGCAAAGGAGCAGTACTTC

V: TRBV5-4
J: TRBJ2-7
D: NA
size: NA
CDR3: CASSLDFYTEQYF
DNA: TGTGCCAGCAGCTTGGACTTCTACACCGAGCAGTACTTC

V: TRBV6-5
J: TRBJ1-5
D: TRBD1
size: many
CDR3: CASSSDRGKNLGQPQHF
DNA: TGTGCCAGCAGTTCGGACAGGGGAAAGAATTTGGGTCAGCCCCAGCATTTT

V: TRBV12-3/TRBV12-4
J: TRBJ2-7
D: NA
size: few
CDR3: CASRLTGSYEQYF
DNA: TGTGCCAGCAGGCTGACAGGCTCCTACGAGCAGTACTTC

V: TRBV20-1
J: TRBJ2-7
D: NA
size: many
CDR3: CSADWAEAPGYEQYF
DNA: TGCAGTGCTGATTGGGCGGAGGCTCCCGGCTACGAGCAGTACTTC

V: TRBV11-2
J: TRBJ1-6
D: TRBD1
size: many
CDR3: CASTRRDRGDSPLHF
DNA: TGTGCCAGCACCCGACGGGACAGGGGCGATTCACCCCTCCACTTT

V: TRBV5-1
J: TRBJ2-7
D: TRBD2
size: NA
CDR3: CASSLYGSGSPGYEQYF
DNA: TGCGCCAGCAGCTTGTACGGAAGCGGGAGTCCAGGGTACGAGCAGTACTTC

V: TRBV27
J: TRBJ1-5
D: NA
size: many
CDR3: CASSFRNNQPQHF
DNA: TGTGCCAGCAGTTTTAGGAACAATCAGCCCCAGCATTTT

V: TRBV6-2/TRBV6-3
J: TRBJ1-1
D: NA
size: many
CDR3: CASSTTGWNTEAFF
DNA: TGTGCCAGCAGTACAACAGGGTGGAACACTGAAGCTTTCTTT

V: TRBV20-1
J: TRBJ1-2
D: NA
size: once
CDR3: CSAESEGFGYGYTF
DNA: TGCAGTGCTGAATCCGAGGGGTTCGGCTATGGCTACACCTTC

V: TRBV24-1
J: TRBJ1-3
D: NA
size: many
CDR3: CATSEGASGNTIYF
DNA: TGTGCCACCAGTGAGGGGGCCTCTGGAAACACCATATATTTT

V: TRBV6-2/TRBV6-3
J: TRBJ2-7
D: NA
size: NA
CDR3: CASSRPGLGLWEQYF
DNA: TGTGCCAGCAGCCGACCGGGCCTAGGGTTGTGGGAGCAGTACTTC

V: TRBV25-1
J: TRBJ2-5
D: TRBD2
size: NA
CDR3: CASSESWGLADQETQYF
DNA: TGTGCCAGCAGTGAATCATGGGGACTAGCGGATCAAGAGACCCAGTACTTC

V: TRBV7-3
J: TRBJ1-1
D: NA
size: many
CDR3: CASSTKVAGEAFF
DNA: TGTGCCAGCAGCACCAAAGTGGCAGGTGAAGCTTTCTTT

V: TRBV6-2/TRBV6-3
J: TRBJ2-7
D: NA
size: many
CDR3: CASTKGGHPYEQYF
DNA: TGTGCCAGCACCAAGGGCGGGCACCCCTACGAGCAGTACTTC

V: TRBV28
J: TRBJ2-5
D: NA
size: NA
CDR3: CASSFPEIETQYF
DNA: TGTGCCAGCAGTTTCCCGGAGATCGAGACCCAGTACTTC

V: TRBV2
J: TRBJ2-6
D: NA
size: many
CDR3: CASRVGGSGANVLTF
DNA: TGTGCCAGCAGGGTTGGGGGCTCTGGGGCCAACGTCCTGACTTTC

V: TRBV6-2/TRBV6-3
J: TRBJ2-7
D: TRBD1
size: many
CDR3: CASTQGQVFYEQYF
DNA: TGTGCCAGCACCCAGGGACAGGTATTCTACGAGCAGTACTTC

V: TRBV7-8
J: TRBJ1-5
D: NA
size: many
CDR3: CASSRGWAGPHQPQHF
DNA: TGTGCCAGCAGCCGAGGGTGGGCAGGCCCCCATCAGCCCCAGCATTTT

V: TRBV7-6
J: TRBJ2-4
D: TRBD1
size: many
CDR3: CASSPRDRLGNIQYF
DNA: TGTGCCAGCAGCCCCCGGGACAGACTGGGAAACATTCAGTACTTC

V: TRBV4-3
J: TRBJ2-7
D: NA
size: NA
CDR3: CASSQAPPSGTLGLEQYF
DNA: TGCGCCAGCAGCCAAGCCCCGCCCTCCGGGACTCTGGGGCTCGAGCAGTACTTC

V: TRBV20-1
J: TRBJ2-5
D: TRBD2
size: many
CDR3: CSARGLAGELRETQYF
DNA: TGCAGTGCTAGAGGACTAGCGGGGGAATTAAGAGAGACCCAGTACTTC

V: TRBV6-2/TRBV6-3
J: TRBJ1-1
D: NA
size: many
CDR3: CASSWGSYTEAFF
DNA: TGTGCCAGCAGTTGGGGTTCATACACTGAAGCTTTCTTT

V: TRBV29-1
J: TRBJ2-5
D: NA
size: many
CDR3: CSVVIQREQETQYF
DNA: TGCAGCGTTGTAATCCAGAGGGAGCAAGAGACCCAGTACTTC

V: TRBV11-1
J: TRBJ1-1
D: NA
size: many
CDR3: CASSLRSPRGGTEAFF
DNA: TGTGCCAGCAGCCTACGAAGCCCCAGGGGAGGGACTGAAGCTTTCTTT

V: TRBV10-3
J: TRBJ2-5
D: NA
size: many
CDR3: CAISERGTGLQETQYF
DNA: TGTGCCATCAGTGAGAGGGGAACAGGTTTACAAGAGACCCAGTACTTC

V: TRBV12-3/TRBV12-4
J: TRBJ1-2
D: TRBD1
size: NA
CDR3: CASSSYGTATGYTF
DNA: TGTGCCAGCAGTTCTTATGGGACAGCTACTGGCTACACCTTC

V: TRBV11-2
J: TRBJ2-7
D: TRBD1
size: many
CDR3: CASSPTKRTGNPNEQYF
DNA: TGTGCCAGCAGCCCCACTAAACGGACAGGGAATCCCAACGAGCAGTACTTC

V: TRBV11-2
J: TRBJ2-1
D: NA
size: many
CDR3: CASSLGARLVEVNEQFF
DNA: TGTGCCAGCAGCTTAGGAGCCCGACTGGTTGAGGTCAATGAGCAGTTCTTC

V: TRBV28
J: TRBJ2-7
D: TRBD2
size: NA
CDR3: CASSFRDYAYF
DNA: TGTGCCAGCAGTTTCCGGGACTATGCGTACTTC

V: TRBV20-1
J: TRBJ2-5
D: NA
size: many
CDR3: CSSWDGSRETQYF
DNA: TGCAGCTCTTGGGACGGGAGTAGAGAGACCCAGTACTTC

V: TRBV6-4
J: TRBJ2-2
D: TRBD2
size: many
CDR3: CASSASGGATGELFF
DNA: TGTGCCAGCAGTGCCAGCGGGGGGGCCACCGGGGAGCTGTTTTTT

V: TRBV11-2
J: TRBJ2-2
D: NA
size: many
CDR3: CASSLMGGPDTGELFF
DNA: TGTGCCAGCAGCTTAATGGGGGGCCCCGACACCGGGGAGCTGTTTTTT

V: TRBV5-1
J: TRBJ2-7
D: TRBD1
size: many
CDR3: CASSLPGTGFSYEQYF
DNA: TGCGCCAGCAGCCTCCCCGGGACAGGGTTTTCCTACGAGCAGTACTTC